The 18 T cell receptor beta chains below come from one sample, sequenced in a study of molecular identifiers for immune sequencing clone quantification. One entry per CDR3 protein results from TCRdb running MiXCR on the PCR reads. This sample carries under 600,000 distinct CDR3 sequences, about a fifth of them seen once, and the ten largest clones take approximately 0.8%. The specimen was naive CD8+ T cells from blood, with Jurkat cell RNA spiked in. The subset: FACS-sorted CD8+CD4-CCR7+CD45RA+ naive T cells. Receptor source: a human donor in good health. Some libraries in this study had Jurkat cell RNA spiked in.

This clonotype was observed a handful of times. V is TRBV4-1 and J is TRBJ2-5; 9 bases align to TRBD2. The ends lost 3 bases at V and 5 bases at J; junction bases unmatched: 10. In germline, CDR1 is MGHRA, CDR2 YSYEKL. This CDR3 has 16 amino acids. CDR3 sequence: CASSHGTSRGGETQYF. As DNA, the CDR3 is TGCGCCAGCAGCCACGGGACTAGCAGGGGTGGTGAGACCCAGTACTTC.

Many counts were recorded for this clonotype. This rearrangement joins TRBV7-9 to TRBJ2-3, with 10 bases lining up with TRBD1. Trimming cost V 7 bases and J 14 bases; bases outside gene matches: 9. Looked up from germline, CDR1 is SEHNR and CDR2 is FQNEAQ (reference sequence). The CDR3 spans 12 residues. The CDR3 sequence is CASTLLGTGVYF. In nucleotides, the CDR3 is TGTGCCAGCACCCTCCTCGGGACAGGGGTGTATTTT.

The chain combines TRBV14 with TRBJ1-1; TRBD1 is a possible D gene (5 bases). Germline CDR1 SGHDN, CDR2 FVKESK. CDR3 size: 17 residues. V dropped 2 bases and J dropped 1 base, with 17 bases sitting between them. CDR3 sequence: CASSQNPTVGTNTEAFF. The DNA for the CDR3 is TGTGCCAGCAGCCAAAACCCCACGGTAGGGACGAACACTGAAGCTTTCTTT.

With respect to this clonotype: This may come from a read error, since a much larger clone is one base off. CDR3 amino acids: CASSKGLRYEQYF. For the CDR3, the DNA is TGCGCCAGCAGCAAAGGATTGCGGTACGAGCAGTACTTC. V is TRBV5-1 and J is TRBJ2-7; no definite D call. The CDR3 runs 13 residues. Germline CDR1 is SGHRS and CDR2 is YFSETQ. Trimming removed 4 bases from V and 4 bases from J, with 12 bases in between.

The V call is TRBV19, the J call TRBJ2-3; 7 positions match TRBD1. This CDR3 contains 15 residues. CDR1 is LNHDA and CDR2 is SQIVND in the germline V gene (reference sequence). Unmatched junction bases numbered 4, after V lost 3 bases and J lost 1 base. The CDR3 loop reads CASSITGTGTDTQYF. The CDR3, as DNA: TGTGCCAGTAGTATCACCGGGACAGGCACAGATACGCAGTATTTT.

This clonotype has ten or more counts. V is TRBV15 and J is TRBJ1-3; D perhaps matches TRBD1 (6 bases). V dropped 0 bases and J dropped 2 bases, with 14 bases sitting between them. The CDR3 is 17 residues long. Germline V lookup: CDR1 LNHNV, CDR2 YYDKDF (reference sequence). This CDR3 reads CATSREGGLGAGNTIYF. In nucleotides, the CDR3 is TGTGCCACCAGCAGAGAGGGGGGCTTGGGGGCTGGAAACACCATATATTTT.

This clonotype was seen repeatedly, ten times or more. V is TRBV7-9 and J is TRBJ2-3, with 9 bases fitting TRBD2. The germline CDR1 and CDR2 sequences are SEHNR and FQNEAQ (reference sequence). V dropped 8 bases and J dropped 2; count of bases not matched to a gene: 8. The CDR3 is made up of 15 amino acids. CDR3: CASSPPGLATDTQYF. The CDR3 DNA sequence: TGTGCCAGCTCACCACCGGGACTAGCCACAGATACGCAGTATTTT.

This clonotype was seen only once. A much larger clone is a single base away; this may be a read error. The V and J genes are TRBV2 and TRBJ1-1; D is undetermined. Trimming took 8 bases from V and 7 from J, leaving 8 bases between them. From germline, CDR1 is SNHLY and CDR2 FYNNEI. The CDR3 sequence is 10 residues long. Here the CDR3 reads CASRQSEAFF. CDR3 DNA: TGTGCCAGCCGCCAGAGTGAAGCTTTCTTT.

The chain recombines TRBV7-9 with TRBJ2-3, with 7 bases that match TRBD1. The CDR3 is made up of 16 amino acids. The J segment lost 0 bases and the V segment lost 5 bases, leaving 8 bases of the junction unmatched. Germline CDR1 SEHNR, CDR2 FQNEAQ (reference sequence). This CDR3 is CASSPGQVASTDTQYF. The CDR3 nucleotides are TGTGCCAGCAGCCCCGGACAGGTTGCTAGCACAGATACGCAGTATTTT.

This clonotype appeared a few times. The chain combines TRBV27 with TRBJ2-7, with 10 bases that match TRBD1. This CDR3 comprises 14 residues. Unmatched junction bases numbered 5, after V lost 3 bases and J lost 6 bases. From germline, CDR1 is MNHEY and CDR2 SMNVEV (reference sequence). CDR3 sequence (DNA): TGTGCCAGCAGTTTGGGACAGGGGAGAGGCGAGCAGTACTTC. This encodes CASSLGQGRGEQYF.

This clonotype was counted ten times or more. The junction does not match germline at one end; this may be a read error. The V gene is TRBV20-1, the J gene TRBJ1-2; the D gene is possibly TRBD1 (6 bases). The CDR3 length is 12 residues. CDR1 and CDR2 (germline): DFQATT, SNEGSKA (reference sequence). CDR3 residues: CSAGEGGLGYTF. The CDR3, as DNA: TGCAGTGCTGGAGAGGGGGGATTGGGCTACACCTTC.

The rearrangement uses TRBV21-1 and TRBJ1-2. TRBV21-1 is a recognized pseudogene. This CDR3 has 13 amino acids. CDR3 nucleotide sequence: TGTGCCAGCAGCAAGTCCAGATACTATGGCTACACCTTC. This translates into CASSKSRYYGYTF.

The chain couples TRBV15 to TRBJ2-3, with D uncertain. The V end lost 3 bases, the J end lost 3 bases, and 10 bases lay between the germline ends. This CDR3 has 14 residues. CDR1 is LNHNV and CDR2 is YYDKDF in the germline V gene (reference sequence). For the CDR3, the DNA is TGTGCCACCAGCAGTGAAATTAGGACAGATACGCAGTATTTT. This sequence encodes CATSSEIRTDTQYF.

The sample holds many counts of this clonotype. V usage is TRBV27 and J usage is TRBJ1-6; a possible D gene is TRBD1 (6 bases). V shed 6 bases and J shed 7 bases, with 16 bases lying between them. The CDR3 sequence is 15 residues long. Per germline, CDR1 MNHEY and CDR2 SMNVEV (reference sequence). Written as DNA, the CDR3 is TGTGCCAGCAGCCCCTTGTCAGGGGTCAATTCACCCCTCCACTTT. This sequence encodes CASSPLSGVNSPLHF.

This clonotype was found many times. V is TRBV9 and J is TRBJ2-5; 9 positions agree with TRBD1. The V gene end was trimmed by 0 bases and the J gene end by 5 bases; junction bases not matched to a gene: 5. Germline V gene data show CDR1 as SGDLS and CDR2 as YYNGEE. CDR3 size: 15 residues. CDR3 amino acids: CASSVDGTGLETQYF. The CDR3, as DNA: TGTGCCAGCAGCGTAGACGGGACAGGGTTGGAGACCCAGTACTTC.

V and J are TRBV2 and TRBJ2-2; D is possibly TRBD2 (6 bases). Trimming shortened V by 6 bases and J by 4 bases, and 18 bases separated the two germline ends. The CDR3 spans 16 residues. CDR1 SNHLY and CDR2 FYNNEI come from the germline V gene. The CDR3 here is CASRPGLSLGTGELFF. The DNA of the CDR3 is TGTGCCAGCAGGCCGGGACTGTCGTTGGGCACCGGGGAGCTGTTTTTT.

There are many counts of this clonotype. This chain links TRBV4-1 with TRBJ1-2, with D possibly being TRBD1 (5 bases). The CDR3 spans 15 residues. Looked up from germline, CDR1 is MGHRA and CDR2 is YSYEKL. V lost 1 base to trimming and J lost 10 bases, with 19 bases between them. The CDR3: CASSQAWDFPPYYTF. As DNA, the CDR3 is TGCGCCAGCAGCCAAGCCTGGGACTTTCCCCCATACTACACCTTC.

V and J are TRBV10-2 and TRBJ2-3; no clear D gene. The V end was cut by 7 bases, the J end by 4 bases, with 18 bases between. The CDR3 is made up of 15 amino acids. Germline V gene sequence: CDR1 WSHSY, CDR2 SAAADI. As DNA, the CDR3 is TGCGCCAGCAATCACGTGGCAGCAGCGTCAGATACGCAGTATTTT. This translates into CASNHVAAASDTQYF.